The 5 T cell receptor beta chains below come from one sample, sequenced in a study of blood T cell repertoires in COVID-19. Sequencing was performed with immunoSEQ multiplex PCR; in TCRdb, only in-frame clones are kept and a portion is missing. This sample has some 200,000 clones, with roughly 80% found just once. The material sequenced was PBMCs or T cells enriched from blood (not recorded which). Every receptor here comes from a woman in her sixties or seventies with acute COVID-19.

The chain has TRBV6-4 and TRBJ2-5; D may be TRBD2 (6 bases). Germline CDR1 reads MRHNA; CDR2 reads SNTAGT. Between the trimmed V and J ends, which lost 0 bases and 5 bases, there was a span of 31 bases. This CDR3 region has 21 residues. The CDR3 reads CASSDSRVGARTILLRETQYF. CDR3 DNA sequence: TGTGCCAGCAGTGACTCGAGAGTTGGGGCGCGGACTATCCTTCTCCGGGAGACCCAGTACTTC.

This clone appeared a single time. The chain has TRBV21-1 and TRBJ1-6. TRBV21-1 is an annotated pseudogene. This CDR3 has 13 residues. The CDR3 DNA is TGTAACTTTTGCGAACGGAGTAATTCACCCCTCCACTTT. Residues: CNFCERSNSPLHF.

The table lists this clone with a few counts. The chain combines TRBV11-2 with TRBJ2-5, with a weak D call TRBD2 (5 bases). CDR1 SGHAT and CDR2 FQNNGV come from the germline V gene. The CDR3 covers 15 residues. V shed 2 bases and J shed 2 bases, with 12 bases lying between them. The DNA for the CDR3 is TGTGCCAGCAGCTTAATCCAGCCGGGGCAAGAGACCCAGTACTTC. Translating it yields CASSLIQPGQETQYF.

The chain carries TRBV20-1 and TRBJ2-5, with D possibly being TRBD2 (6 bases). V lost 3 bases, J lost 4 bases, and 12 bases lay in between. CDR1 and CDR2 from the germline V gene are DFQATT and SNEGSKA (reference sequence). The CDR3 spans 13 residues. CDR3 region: CSASSGAGETQYF. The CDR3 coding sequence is TGCAGTGCTAGTAGCGGCGCGGGAGAGACCCAGTACTTC.

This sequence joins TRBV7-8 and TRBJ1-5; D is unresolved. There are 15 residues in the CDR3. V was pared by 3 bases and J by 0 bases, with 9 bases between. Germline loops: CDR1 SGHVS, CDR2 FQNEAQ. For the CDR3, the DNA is TGTGCCAGCAGCTTCGGTACCGATAGCAATCAGCCCCAGCATTTT. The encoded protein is CASSFGTDSNQPQHF.